The present entry profiles one T cell receptor (beta chain) with its context. The antigen it binds to is not known. There are no base qualities to consult, and no much larger clone falls within one base. This sample was included in a study of control samples from healthy donors and cancer patients (dated by TCRdb to about 2020). Trimming accounts for 8 bases at V and 7 bases at J, while the number of junction bases matched to no gene is 7. CDR1 and CDR2, looked up from the germline V gene (reference sequence), are LNHDA and SQIVND. The CDR3 sequence holds 12 residues, the cysteine and phenylalanine included. The read is trimmed to its CDR3 DNA, 36 bases read in frame from base 1. The receptor library was made with the immunoSEQ multiplex PCR assay. TCRdb stores this immuneACCESS table with in-frame sequences only. Part of the clones is absent; in the studies checked, under half of the shortfall reflects unresolved V genes, and no reason is known for the rest. In all, the sample holds under 80,000 clones, and roughly 93% of those were seen once. The leading ten clones occupy over 1% of the sample.

The source material was PBMCs. The sequence came from a woman in her forties with lung cancer. The chain couples TRBV19 to TRBJ1-1; 7 nucleotides in the junction match TRBD1. The DNA is as follows: TGTGCCAGTTGGACAGGCTCTAGTGAAGCTTTCTTT. This yields the protein CASWTGSSEAFF.